The next 6 T cell receptor beta chains were all read from a single sample in a study of long-term antiretroviral therapy in people with HIV. With survey level as its setting, the immunoSEQ assay was v3.0. The assay was immunoSEQ multiplex PCR, and TCRdb's table has in-frame clones only and misses some. The table shows 24,000 or so clones, with 95% occurring only once. The specimen comprised unsorted PBMCs, sampled less than 5 years after starting antiretroviral therapy. The receptors originated from a woman between 45 and 65 years old with HIV.

This chain connects TRBV30 to TRBJ2-1; D gene ambiguous. Germline V lookup: CDR1 GTSNPN, CDR2 SVGIG (reference sequence). This CDR3 comprises 14 residues. Trimming shortened V by 5 bases and J by 0 bases, and 11 bases separated the two germline ends. CDR3 bases: TGTGCCTGGTCTACAGACAACTCCTACAATGAGCAGTTCTTC. Its protein is CAWSTDNSYNEQFF.

The CDR3, as DNA: TGTGCCAGCAGCTTAACGTCGGGTAACGGAAACACCATATATTTT. Amino acid sequence: CASSLTSGNGNTIYF. This chain connects TRBV7-3 to TRBJ1-3; D is unresolved. The V end lost 0 bases, the J end lost 4 bases, and 10 bases lay between the germline ends. This CDR3 contains 15 residues. Germline CDR1 SGHTA, CDR2 FQGTGA.

The chain links TRBV4-1 to TRBJ2-3; D gene ambiguous. There are 16 residues in the CDR3. V was trimmed by 3 bases and J by 1 base, leaving 14 bases between them. The germline CDR1 and CDR2 sequences are MGHRA and YSYEKL. Here the CDR3 reads CASSQAPRVGTDTQYF. The CDR3 DNA sequence: TGCGCCAGCAGCCAGGCCCCCCGAGTGGGCACAGATACGCAGTATTTT.

The V gene is TRBV2, the J gene TRBJ1-1; D call uncertain. The V gene lost 3 bases and the J gene lost 0 bases, with 11 bases spanning the gap. CDR1 and CDR2 (germline): SNHLY, FYNNEI. This CDR3 is built from 15 residues. The CDR3 bases are TGTGCCAGCAGTGATGTGCTGGGAATGAACACTGAAGCTTTCTTT. It translates to CASSDVLGMNTEAFF.

V is TRBV5-1 and J is TRBJ2-2, with TRBD1 matching over 7 bases. The CDR3 is 15 residues long. The trim removed 4 bases at V and 4 bases at J, leaving 7 bases unmatched. Germline V gives CDR1 SGHRS, CDR2 YFSETQ. CDR3 DNA sequence: TGCGCCAGCAGCCGAGACAGGGTCGGCACCGGGGAGCTGTTTTTT. Translated: CASSRDRVGTGELFF.

This rearrangement joins TRBV11-2 to TRBJ2-7, with TRBD2 matching 9 bases. CDR1 and CDR2 (germline): SGHAT, FQNNGV. This CDR3 region has 17 residues. Trimming took 2 bases from V and 2 from J; bases not matched to a gene: 10. The CDR3 protein is CASSLYGSQREAYEQYF. Written as DNA, the CDR3 is TGTGCCAGCAGCTTATATGGTTCCCAGCGGGAGGCCTACGAGCAGTACTTC.